These 21 T cell receptor beta chains were sequenced from one sample in a study of radiotherapy plus CTLA-4 blockade in lung cancer. Sequencing was performed with immunoSEQ multiplex PCR; in TCRdb, only in-frame clones are kept and a portion is missing. The sample has some 35,000 clones, roughly 85% seen once. Sequencing used peripheral blood, obtained from a patient treated with radiotherapy plus ipilimumab. These TCRs come from a human donor with non-small cell lung cancer who had stable disease on radiotherapy plus ipilimumab.

CDR3 in amino acids: CATSRDGRTGLSEKLFF. The CDR3 DNA is TGTGCCACCAGCAGAGATGGGAGAACCGGGTTAAGCGAAAAACTGTTTTTT. The V call is TRBV15, the J call TRBJ1-4; D unresolved. V lost 0 bases, J lost 8 bases, and 19 bases lay in between. Germline V gene sequence: CDR1 LNHNV, CDR2 YYDKDF (reference sequence). The CDR3 has 17 residues.

The V call is TRBV2, the J call TRBJ2-1, with no clear D. The CDR3 totals 14 residues. With 5 bases removed from V and 5 bases from J, the gap between germline ends came to 13 bases. Per germline, CDR1 SNHLY and CDR2 FYNNEI. CDR3 in amino acids: CASSLTVSHNEQFF. CDR3 bases: TGTGCCAGCAGTCTTACAGTTAGTCACAATGAGCAGTTCTTC.

This chain joins TRBV4-1 and TRBJ1-2, with TRBD1 matching 7 bases. CDR1 and CDR2 from the germline V gene are MGHRA and YSYEKL. Germline trimming cut 2 bases from V and 8 bases from J; bases unmatched to any gene: 11. The CDR3 is 15 residues long. DNA for the CDR3: TGCGCCAGCAGCCAACCAGACAGGGTGGCACCCGGCTACACCTTC. This encodes CASSQPDRVAPGYTF.

The V and J genes are TRBV2 and TRBJ1-6; D remains ambiguous. The CDR3 sequence is 15 residues long. Trimming stripped 1 base from V and 0 bases from J, with 4 bases between. Germline CDR1 and CDR2: SNHLY and FYNNEI. CDR3 region: CASSEESSYNSPLHF. Here the CDR3 DNA reads TGTGCCAGCAGTGAAGAGAGCTCCTATAATTCACCCCTCCACTTT.

The chain carries TRBV28 and TRBJ2-2, with 12 bases lining up with TRBD2. V shed 2 bases, J shed 1 base, and the junction held 2 bases outside the gene matches. The germline V gene encodes CDR1 MDHEN and CDR2 SYDVKM. The length of the CDR3 is 17 residues. This CDR3 is CASSLLAGGRNTGELFF. CDR3 nucleotide sequence: TGTGCCAGCAGTTTACTAGCGGGAGGGCGGAACACCGGGGAGCTGTTTTTT.

This chain uses TRBV9 with TRBJ2-2; 7 nucleotides line up with TRBD2. The CDR3 length is 24 residues. From germline, CDR1 is SGDLS and CDR2 YYNGEE. V dropped 1 base and J dropped 4; count of bases not matched to a gene: 31. CDR3 residues: CASSVSPRTIGLVGPRQLTGELFF. The CDR3 DNA follows: TGTGCCAGCAGCGTATCCCCCAGAACCATAGGACTAGTCGGACCGCGGCAACTCACCGGGGAGCTGTTTTTT.

The chain joins TRBV18 to TRBJ2-7; TRBD1 might be the D (6 bases). The V gene's germline CDR1 is KGHSH and CDR2 LQKENI. This CDR3 has 14 amino acids. Trimming took off 3 bases at V and 1 base at J, with 10 bases between the two ends. CDR3 sequence: CASSPDRTSYEQYF. DNA of the CDR3: TGTGCCAGCTCACCCGACAGGACATCCTACGAGCAGTACTTC. Full variable domain (missing parts from reference TRBV18 and TRBJ2-7): NAGVMQNPRHLVRRRGQEARLRCSPMKGHSHVYWYRQLPEEGLKFMVYLQKENIIDESGMPKERFSAEFPKEGPSILRIQQVVRGDSAAYFCASSPDRTSYEQYFGPGTRLTVT.

The V gene is TRBV19, the J gene TRBJ1-2; 10 nucleotides align to TRBD1. The CDR3 consists of 16 residues. J lost 2 bases, V lost 3 bases, and 6 bases had no gene match. The germline V gene has CDR1 LNHDA and CDR2 SQIVND (reference sequence). CDR3: CASSMIRDRGNYGYTF. DNA of the CDR3: TGTGCCAGTAGTATGATTCGGGACAGGGGCAACTATGGCTACACCTTC.

The gene calls are TRBV19 and TRBJ1-5; 12 bases fit TRBD1. The V segment lost 1 base and the J segment 7 bases; nucleotides outside the gene matches: 8. The CDR3 consists of 17 residues. Germline values: CDR1 LNHDA, CDR2 SQIVND (reference sequence). CDR3 amino acids: CASSIAGDRGRGQPQHF. Written as DNA, the CDR3 is TGTGCCAGTAGTATAGCGGGGGACAGGGGGCGCGGGCAGCCCCAGCATTTT.

As to this clone: Within the sample, other DNA sequences also encode this same CDR3. The chain employs TRBV4-1 and TRBJ2-5; 7 bases line up with TRBD1. CDR1 MGHRA and CDR2 YSYEKL come from the germline V gene. Trimming removed 1 base from V and 2 bases from J; junction bases left unmatched: 10. This CDR3 contains 17 residues. Here the CDR3 DNA reads TGCGCCAGCAGCCAAGGGACAGGATGGGAGAAGCAAGAGACCCAGTACTTC. Translating gives CASSQGTGWEKQETQYF.

The rearrangement joins TRBV19 to TRBJ1-2; tentative D call: TRBD1 (5 bases). The CDR3 contains 14 residues. V was clipped by 6 bases and J by 3 bases, with 14 bases between them. CDR1 is LNHDA, CDR2 SQIVND, per germline (reference sequence). Here the CDR3 reads CASSLGRLDYGYTF. Written as DNA, the CDR3 is TGTGCCAGTAGCTTGGGGCGCTTGGACTATGGCTACACCTTC.

The sample holds one count of this clone. The CDR3, as DNA: TGTGCCAGCAGCTTTAGGGACAGGGGAGGTAACGGGGAGCTGTTTTTT. Its translation: CASSFRDRGGNGELFF. V gene TRBV9 combines with J gene TRBJ2-2, with 10 bases matching TRBD1. V shed 4 bases and J 7 bases; nucleotides not matched to a gene: 10. The CDR3 contains 16 residues. Germline V gene sequence: CDR1 SGDLS, CDR2 YYNGEE.

This clone has only one observation. CDR3: CASSSPPRQGAGEQYF. DNA for the CDR3: TGTGCCAGCAGTTCGCCACCTCGACAGGGGGCGGGAGAGCAGTACTTC. The rearrangement uses TRBV28 and TRBJ2-7; TRBD1 matches at 10 bases. The CDR3 runs 16 residues. Losses at the gene ends were 4 bases for V and 7 bases for J; bases not matched to a gene: 13. Germline V gene sequence: CDR1 MDHEN, CDR2 SYDVKM.

This rearrangement joins TRBV7-2 to TRBJ2-3; 9 bases fit TRBD2. Germline values: CDR1 SGHTA, CDR2 FQGNSA. This CDR3 has 16 amino acids. Trimming at V came to 5 bases and at J to 1 base, leaving 7 bases not matched to a gene. The CDR3 nucleotides are TGTGCCAGCAGCCGGGCGATAGCGGGAGGCACAGATACGCAGTATTTT. Amino acid sequence: CASSRAIAGGTDTQYF.

The gene calls are TRBV19 and TRBJ2-7, with 10 nucleotides matching TRBD1. The germline V gene encodes CDR1 LNHDA and CDR2 SQIVND (reference sequence). This CDR3 contains 14 residues. Unmatched junction bases numbered 5, after V lost 6 bases and J lost 3 bases. CDR3 sequence: CASSPGTGDYEQYF. The CDR3 region has the DNA TGTGCCAGTAGCCCCGGGACAGGGGACTACGAGCAGTACTTC.

The rearrangement uses TRBV4-2 and TRBJ1-6, with a tentative D call TRBD1 (5 bases). This CDR3 comprises 15 residues. V lost 0 bases, J lost 10 bases, and 13 bases lay in between. The germline V gene has CDR1 LGHNA and CDR2 YNFKEQ. CDR3 residues: CASSQDSGRGSPLHF. The CDR3 DNA follows: TGTGCCAGCAGCCAAGACAGTGGACGGGGGTCACCCCTCCACTTT.

V usage is TRBV28 and J usage is TRBJ1-2; 11 bases agree with TRBD1. V lost 5 bases to trimming and J lost 7 bases; unmatched junction nucleotides: 6. CDR1 MDHEN and CDR2 SYDVKM come from the germline V gene. CDR3 length equals 14 residues. The CDR3 nucleotides are TGTGCCAGCAGTACGGGACAGGGGGTCGGTGGCTACACCTTC. It yields the protein CASSTGQGVGGYTF.

The chain has TRBV19 and TRBJ2-7, with 10 positions matching TRBD2. The V and J ends lost 4 bases and 4 bases, in that order; junction bases with no gene match: 4. The CDR3 totals 14 residues. Germline V gives CDR1 LNHDA, CDR2 SQIVND (reference sequence). In DNA, the CDR3 is TGTGCCAGTAGTAGTACTAGCGGGATTTACGAGCAGTACTTC. This encodes CASSSTSGIYEQYF. Based on the CDR3 plus reference TRBV19 and TRBJ2-7, the full variable domain is DGGITQSPKYLFRKEGQNVTLSCEQNLNHDAMYWYRQDPGQGLRLIYYSQIVNDFQKGDIAEGYSVSREKKESFPLTVTSAQKNPTAFYLCASSSTSGIYEQYFGPGTRLTVT.

The chain couples TRBV18 to TRBJ2-7; D is perhaps TRBD2 (5 bases). Germline V gene data show CDR1 as KGHSH and CDR2 as LQKENI. The CDR3 has 15 residues. The V and J ends lost 0 bases and 1 base respectively, with 10 bases between them. As DNA, the CDR3 is TGTGCCAGCTCACCACCGAGCGGAGATTCCTACGAGCAGTACTTC. Its translation: CASSPPSGDSYEQYF.

This chain uses TRBV19 with TRBJ1-4, with TRBD1 as a possible D gene (5 bases). The V gene lost 3 bases and the J gene lost 8 bases, with 13 bases spanning the gap. Germline lookup yields CDR1 LNHDA and CDR2 SQIVND (reference sequence). The CDR3 sequence is 14 residues long. As DNA, the CDR3 is TGTGCCAGTAGTATGGGCAGGGCTGAGGAAAAACTGTTTTTT. Encoded protein: CASSMGRAEEKLFF.

This chain uses TRBV5-4 with TRBJ2-5; D remains ambiguous. Germline CDR1 reads SGHNT; CDR2 reads YYREEE (reference sequence). This CDR3 spans 13 amino acids. Trimming took off 0 bases at V and 0 bases at J, with 3 bases between the two ends. This CDR3 is CASSLAYQETQYF. The CDR3 DNA sequence: TGTGCCAGCAGCTTGGCCTACCAAGAGACCCAGTACTTC.